The rows below give T cell receptor beta chains drawn from one sample of a study of glioma-infiltrating T cells. TCRdb re-analysed the multiplex PCR reads in MiXCR, keeping a single row per CDR3 protein. Here the sample spans approximately 400,000 distinct CDR3 sequences, more than 35% being singletons. Sequenced material: glioma tissue, nonneoplastic brain tissue, or PBMCs (not recorded which). Source of these receptors: a human donor with low-grade glioma or glioblastoma, undergoing nonglioma brain surgery, or in good health (not recorded which). Both conserved end residues are part of each CDR3. A D gene is named only where the DNA matches it firmly. The size entry is marked missing in some rows and otherwise reads once, few, many or a size class.

TRBV4-2	few	NA	TRBJ1-3	CASSQRTDSGNTIYF	TGTGCCAGCAGCCAGCGGACTGACTCTGGAAACACCATATATTTT
TRBV7-6	once	NA	TRBJ2-2	CASSPGKGSSTGELFF	TGCGCCAGCAGCCCGGGAAAGGGATCAAGCACCGGGGAGCTGTTTTTT
TRBV4-1	few	TRBD2	TRBJ2-1	CASSQDSGTSGRSEQFF	TGCGCCAGCAGCCAAGACTCCGGGACTAGCGGGAGGAGTGAGCAGTTCTTC
TRBV15	few	TRBD1	TRBJ2-7	CATSRDPSGGGVWYF	TGTGCCACCAGCAGAGATCCGTCAGGGGGTGGCGTCTGGTACTTC
TRBV6-4	many	TRBD1	TRBJ1-1	CASSDSTGRSTF	TGTGCCAGCAGTGACTCGACAGGGCGCAGTACGTTT
TRBV28	NA	NA	TRBJ2-7	CATVSGPHYEQYF	TGTGCCACCGTTTCGGGACCACACTACGAGCAGTACTTC
TRBV7-2	few	TRBD2	TRBJ2-3	CASSLQSGSGTDTQYF	TGTGCCAGCAGCCTTCAGAGCGGGAGTGGCACCGATACGCAGTATTTT
TRBV20-1	NA	NA	TRBJ2-7	CSARDSAALTVYEQYF	TGCAGTGCTAGAGATTCTGCAGCTCTCACTGTCTACGAGCAGTACTTC
TRBV5-1	NA	TRBD2	TRBJ2-7	CASSLRGTSDQQYF	TGCGCCAGCAGCTTGAGGGGGACTAGCGACCAGCAGTACTTC
TRBV19	NA	NA	TRBJ2-7	CASRSSSTTYEQYF	TGTGCCAGTAGGTCCAGCTCAACTACCTACGAGCAGTACTTC
TRBV6-2/TRBV6-3	many	NA	TRBJ1-2	CASRRTDYGYTF	TGTGCCAGCAGGAGGACAGACTATGGCTACACCTTC
TRBV28	NA	NA	TRBJ2-3	CASSSIGGTQYF	TGTGCCAGCAGTTCCATCGGGGGTACGCAGTATTTT
TRBV7-4	once	NA	TRBJ2-2	CARSLGINTGELFF	TGTGCCAGAAGCTTAGGGATAAACACCGGGGAGCTGTTTTTT